What follows are 26 T cell receptor beta chains derived from one specimen sequenced in a study of cytomegalovirus exposure and HLA in healthy donors. Researchers ran the PCR with 60 Vbeta and 13 Jbeta primers. Sequencing used immunoSEQ multiplex PCR; TCRdb keeps in-frame clones, though not all of them. The sample carries hundreds of thousands of clones, roughly 84% recorded once. Sequencing was carried out using PBMCs. The receptors stem from a girl aged 2-10 years in good health and CMV-seronegative.

V and J are TRBV5-1 and TRBJ2-1; D is unclear. V shed 4 bases and J shed 4 bases, with 9 bases lying between them. There are 13 residues in the CDR3. CDR1 and CDR2 from the germline V gene are SGHRS and YFSETQ. DNA for the CDR3: TGCGCCAGCAGCCCCGACTTGTACAATGAGCAGTTCTTC. Its translation is CASSPDLYNEQFF.

This clone turned up a few times. The J gene is TRBJ2-7, the V gene TRBV2, with a tentative D call TRBD1 (6 bases). Deletions cut 4 bases from V and 3 bases from J, with 16 bases between. The CDR3 totals 15 residues. The germline V gene has CDR1 SNHLY and CDR2 FYNNEI. The CDR3 is CASSGGIQGGYEQYF. Written as DNA, the CDR3 is TGTGCCAGCAGTGGGGGGATCCAAGGGGGCTACGAGCAGTACTTC.

This clone showed up just a few times. The chain is built from TRBV23-1 and TRBJ1-4, with D perhaps matching TRBD1 (5 bases). TRBV23-1 is identified as an open reading frame with a role that is uncertain. The CDR3 is 15 residues long. Trimming took 2 bases from V and 1 from J, leaving 8 bases between them. The CDR3 coding sequence is TGCGCCAGCAGTCAAGACAGAAGAACTAATGAAAAACTGTTTTTT. It is translated as CASSQDRRTNEKLFF.

V is TRBV5-5 and J is TRBJ2-5; the match to TRBD2 covers 7 bases. CDR3 length: 18 residues. With V trimmed by 0 bases and J by 1 base, 12 bases remained unmatched. Per germline, CDR1 SGHKS and CDR2 YYEKEE (reference sequence). CDR3 amino acids: CASSLGSLGGGSQETQYF. The CDR3, as DNA: TGTGCCAGCAGCTTGGGGTCATTGGGGGGAGGGAGCCAAGAGACCCAGTACTTC.

The V call is TRBV18, the J call TRBJ2-7, with D perhaps matching TRBD1 (5 bases). The V gene's germline CDR1 is KGHSH and CDR2 LQKENI. CDR3 length: 13 amino acids. Deletions cut 1 base from V and 2 bases from J, with 6 bases between. CDR3 sequence reads: CASSPQGTYEQYF. The CDR3 bases are TGTGCCAGCTCACCACAGGGGACCTACGAGCAGTACTTC. The complete variable domain, with remaining parts taken from reference TRBV18 and TRBJ2-7, reads NAGVMQNPRHLVRRRGQEARLRCSPMKGHSHVYWYRQLPEEGLKFMVYLQKENIIDESGMPKERFSAEFPKEGPSILRIQQVVRGDSAAYFCASSPQGTYEQYFGPGTRLTVT.

V usage is TRBV6-1 and J usage is TRBJ2-7, with TRBD2 matching 9 bases. The CDR3 extends over 15 amino acids. The V gene end was trimmed by 2 bases and the J gene end by 6 bases; junction bases not matched to a gene: 8. Germline V lookup: CDR1 MNHNS, CDR2 SASEGT. The CDR3 protein is CASSETGLARSEQYF. The DNA of the CDR3 is TGTGCCAGCAGTGAAACGGGACTAGCTAGGAGCGAGCAGTACTTC.

This sequence joins TRBV27 and TRBJ2-5, with D possibly being TRBD2 (5 bases). Looked up from germline, CDR1 is MNHEY and CDR2 is SMNVEV (reference sequence). V shed 10 bases and J shed 2 bases, with 14 bases lying between them. The CDR3 contains 13 residues. The CDR3 DNA reads TGTGCCACCGGCCGGCGAGGGCAAGAGACCCAGTACTTC. It encodes CATGRRGQETQYF.

This clone is a singleton in its sample. The chain recombines TRBV19 with TRBJ1-5, with TRBD1 identical over 9 bases. The CDR3 is made up of 15 amino acids. V lost 4 bases and J lost 2; bases outside the gene matches: 3. The germline V gene has CDR1 LNHDA and CDR2 SQIVND (reference sequence). The CDR3 reads CASSKDRGGNQPQHF. The CDR3 nucleotides read TGTGCCAGTAGTAAGGACAGGGGCGGCAATCAGCCCCAGCATTTT.

The chain has TRBV18 and TRBJ1-2; tentative D call: TRBD1 (5 bases). Trimming cost V 3 bases and J 2 bases, with 10 bases left between them. Germline V CDR1 and CDR2: KGHSH, LQKENI. This CDR3 region has 14 residues. CDR3 in DNA: TGTGCCAGCTCACCTTTGGACACCAACTATGGCTACACCTTC. It specifies CASSPLDTNYGYTF. Together with reference TRBV18 and TRBJ1-2, the CDR3 gives the full variable domain: NAGVMQNPRHLVRRRGQEARLRCSPMKGHSHVYWYRQLPEEGLKFMVYLQKENIIDESGMPKERFSAEFPKEGPSILRIQQVVRGDSAAYFCASSPLDTNYGYTFGSGTRLTVV.

The table lists this clone with a count of one. One junction end disagrees with the germline gene, perhaps due to a read error. The genes are TRBV7-9 and TRBJ2-5, with D possibly matching TRBD2 (5 bases). CDR3 length: 12 residues. Per germline, CDR1 SEHNR and CDR2 FQNEAQ (reference sequence). The CDR3, as DNA: TGTTCCAGCAGCTTACGGGGAGTGACCCAGTACTTC. Translating it yields CSSSLRGVTQYF.

The V gene is TRBV5-4, the J gene TRBJ2-2, with 7 bases identical to TRBD2. Germline CDR1 and CDR2: SGHNT and YYREEE (reference sequence). This CDR3 has 16 amino acids. Trimming cost V 5 bases and J 4 bases; bases outside gene matches: 11. CDR3 region: CASRAGAGQGTGELFF. The CDR3 nucleotides are TGTGCCAGCAGGGCTGGAGCGGGGCAGGGCACCGGGGAGCTGTTTTTT.

This chain joins TRBV7-9 and TRBJ2-2; 7 positions match TRBD2. J lost 6 bases, V lost 2 bases, and 6 bases had no gene match. CDR1 is SEHNR and CDR2 is FQNEAQ in the germline V gene (reference sequence). This CDR3 region has 15 residues. In DNA form, the CDR3 reads TGTGCCAGCAGCTTACAATCCGGACTAGCCGGGGAGCTGTTTTTT. It codes for CASSLQSGLAGELFF.

This chain uses TRBV6-1 with TRBJ2-7; D unclear. This CDR3 contains 13 residues. V was cut by 1 base and J by 6 bases, with 10 bases left in between. Germline CDR1 reads MNHNS; CDR2 reads SASEGT. CDR3 bases: TGTGCCAGCAGTGAAGGTAGCCCCCTCGAGCAGTACTTC. Its protein is CASSEGSPLEQYF.

This clone was observed once. The V and J genes are TRBV13 and TRBJ1-2; unclear D gene. CDR3 length: 14 amino acids. Deletions cut 7 bases from V and 3 bases from J, with 15 bases between. The germline V gene has CDR1 PRHDT and CDR2 FYEKMQ (reference sequence). CDR3 sequence: CASTPRRQYYGYTF. The DNA for the CDR3 is TGTGCCAGCACCCCAAGGAGGCAGTACTATGGCTACACCTTC.

The chain employs TRBV19 and TRBJ2-7; 7 bases line up with TRBD2. Germline CDR1 reads LNHDA; CDR2 reads SQIVND (reference sequence). The CDR3 covers 12 residues. V lost 6 bases, J lost 2 bases, and 1 base stayed unmatched. As DNA, the CDR3 is TGTGCCAGTAGCAGCGGGACCTACGAGCAGTACTTC. Translation gives CASSSGTYEQYF. The full variable domain, rest sourced from reference TRBV19 and TRBJ2-7, is DGGITQSPKYLFRKEGQNVTLSCEQNLNHDAMYWYRQDPGQGLRLIYYSQIVNDFQKGDIAEGYSVSREKKESFPLTVTSAQKNPTAFYLCASSSGTYEQYFGPGTRLTVT.

V usage is TRBV5-1 and J usage is TRBJ2-7, with 7 bases fitting TRBD1. CDR3 length: 15 residues. V lost 0 bases, J lost 2 bases, and 5 bases stayed unmatched. From germline, CDR1 is SGHRS and CDR2 YFSETQ. The CDR3 sequence is CASSLGQGGPYEQYF. The DNA for the CDR3 is TGCGCCAGCAGCTTGGGACAGGGTGGACCCTACGAGCAGTACTTC.

The chain employs TRBV6-1 and TRBJ1-2; 9 bases fit TRBD1. J gave up 5 bases and V 5 bases, and 3 bases lay outside the gene matches. From germline, CDR1 is MNHNS and CDR2 SASEGT. The CDR3 runs 13 residues. CDR3 DNA: TGTGCCAGCAGTACAGGGGGCGGATATGGCTACACCTTC. Protein sequence: CASSTGGGYGYTF.

The table lists this clone with a few counts. The chain has TRBV29-1 and TRBJ2-1; 10 bases fit TRBD2. Germline V gives CDR1 SQVTM, CDR2 ANQGSEA. J was trimmed by 2 bases and V by 7 bases; bases with no gene match: 2. This CDR3 has 13 residues. CDR3 residues: CSDSGGAYNEQFF. The CDR3, as DNA: TGCAGCGACAGCGGGGGGGCCTACAATGAGCAGTTCTTC.

This clone was counted between two and nine times. The chain employs TRBV19 and TRBJ2-7, with TRBD1 matching 7 bases. The CDR3 has 14 amino acids. CDR1 and CDR2 from the germline V gene are LNHDA and SQIVND (reference sequence). V shed 5 bases, J shed 3 bases, and the junction held 7 bases outside the gene matches. CDR3 loop: CASSPYRGSYEQYF. CDR3 coding DNA: TGTGCCAGTAGTCCATACAGGGGAAGCTACGAGCAGTACTTC.

This clone has just one count. The rearrangement uses TRBV7-7 and TRBJ2-5; TRBD1 agrees at 9 bases. Germline V gives CDR1 SSHAT, CDR2 FNYEAQ (reference sequence). CDR3 length: 15 amino acids. The V segment lost 3 bases and the J segment 2 bases; nucleotides outside the gene matches: 4. In nucleotides, the CDR3 is TGTGCCAGCAGCTTCGGACAGGGGATTCAAGAGACCCAGTACTTC. It specifies CASSFGQGIQETQYF.

The chain has TRBV7-3 and TRBJ2-1, with 8 bases fitting TRBD2. This CDR3 spans 15 amino acids. Germline-derived CDR1 and CDR2 are SGHTA and FQGTGA. With 2 bases clipped from V and 6 bases from J, the junction kept 6 bases outside the gene matches. CDR3 protein: CASSLGMGLVNEQFF. As DNA, the CDR3 is TGTGCCAGCAGCTTAGGGATGGGACTAGTCAATGAGCAGTTCTTC.

The genes are TRBV6-4 and TRBJ2-7, with a tentative D call TRBD2 (6 bases). The V end lost 4 bases, the J end lost 5 bases, and 12 bases lay between the germline ends. The germline CDR1 and CDR2 sequences are MRHNA and SNTAGT. The CDR3 has 13 residues. For the CDR3, the DNA is TGTGCCAGCAGTGGGGATTGGGGGGACGAGCAGTACTTC. Its protein is CASSGDWGDEQYF.

CDR3 protein: CASSRQGNYGYTF. The CDR3, as DNA: TGTGCCAGCAGCCGACAGGGGAACTATGGCTACACCTTC. The chain combines TRBV6-5 with TRBJ1-2; 8 positions agree with TRBD1. In germline, CDR1 is MNHEY, CDR2 SVGAGI. The CDR3 is made up of 13 amino acids. The V gene end was trimmed by 6 bases and the J gene end by 2 bases; junction bases not matched to a gene: 2.

Concerning this clone itself: Because it lacks the conserved phenylalanine or tryptophan at the end, this CDR3 is likely a read error. The DNA is omitted, as the CDR3 cannot be located on it reliably, and the CDR3 follows TCRdb's listing. This chain connects TRBV6-5 to TRBJ2-7; TRBD1, the table's D call, lacks a check against the DNA. Germline lookup yields CDR1 MNHEY and CDR2 SVGAGI. The CDR3 region is 12 residues in length, termini included. CDR3 residues: CASSLSPGQGWP.

This rearrangement joins TRBV19 to TRBJ2-7; 7 nucleotides agree with TRBD1. The germline V gene encodes CDR1 LNHDA and CDR2 SQIVND (reference sequence). The V and J ends lost 4 bases and 1 base, in that order; junction bases with no gene match: 7. This CDR3 is 15 amino acids long. CDR3 sequence (DNA): TGTGCCAGTAGTAGATTCACAGGGGTTTCCTACGAGCAGTACTTC. Protein sequence: CASSRFTGVSYEQYF. The full variable domain, its missing parts supplied by reference TRBV19 and TRBJ2-7, is DGGITQSPKYLFRKEGQNVTLSCEQNLNHDAMYWYRQDPGQGLRLIYYSQIVNDFQKGDIAEGYSVSREKKESFPLTVTSAQKNPTAFYLCASSRFTGVSYEQYFGPGTRLTVT.

This clone was counted a few times. This chain links TRBV5-4 with TRBJ1-2; D call uncertain. CDR1 is SGHNT, CDR2 YYREEE, per germline (reference sequence). V was pared by 7 bases and J by 0 bases, with 13 bases between. The CDR3 is 14 residues long. The CDR3 region has the DNA TGTGCCAGCCGTCGGGCGGGAGCTAACTATGGCTACACCTTC. Translating it yields CASRRAGANYGYTF.